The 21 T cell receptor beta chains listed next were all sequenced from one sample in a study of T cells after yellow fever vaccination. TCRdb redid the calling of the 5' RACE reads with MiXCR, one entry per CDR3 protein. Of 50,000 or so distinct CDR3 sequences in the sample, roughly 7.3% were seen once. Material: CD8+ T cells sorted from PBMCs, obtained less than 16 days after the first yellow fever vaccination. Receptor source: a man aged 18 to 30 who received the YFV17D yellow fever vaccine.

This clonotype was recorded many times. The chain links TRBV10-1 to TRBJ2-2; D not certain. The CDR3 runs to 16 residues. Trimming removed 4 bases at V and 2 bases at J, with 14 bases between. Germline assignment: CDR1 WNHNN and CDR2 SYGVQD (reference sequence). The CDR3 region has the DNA TGCGCCAGCAGTGCCACACTGGACCTAAACACCGGGGAGCTGTTTTTT. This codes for CASSATLDLNTGELFF.

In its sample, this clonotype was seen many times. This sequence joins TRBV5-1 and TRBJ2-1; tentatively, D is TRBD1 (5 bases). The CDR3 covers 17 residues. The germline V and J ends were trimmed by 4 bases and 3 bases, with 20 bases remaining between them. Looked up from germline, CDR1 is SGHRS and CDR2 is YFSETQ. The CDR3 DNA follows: TGCGCCAGCAGCCCGGTGGTGGGGTGGGGCCACTACAATGAGCAGTTCTTC. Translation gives CASSPVVGWGHYNEQFF.

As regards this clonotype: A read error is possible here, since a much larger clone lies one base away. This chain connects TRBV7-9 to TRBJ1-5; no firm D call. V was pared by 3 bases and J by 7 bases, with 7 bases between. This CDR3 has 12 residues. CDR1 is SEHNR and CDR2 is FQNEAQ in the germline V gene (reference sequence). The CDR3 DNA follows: TGTGCCAGCAGCTTTGGCGAGCAGCCCCAGCATTTT. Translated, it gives CASSFGEQPQHF.

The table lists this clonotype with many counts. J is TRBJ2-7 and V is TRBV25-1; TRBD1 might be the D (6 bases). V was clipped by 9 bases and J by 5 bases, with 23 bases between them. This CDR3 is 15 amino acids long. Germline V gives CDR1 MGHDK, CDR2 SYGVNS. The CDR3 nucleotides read TGTGCCAGAGGTTGGTATGAGTTGGGGGCGCACGAGCAGTACGTC. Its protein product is CARGWYELGAHEQYV.

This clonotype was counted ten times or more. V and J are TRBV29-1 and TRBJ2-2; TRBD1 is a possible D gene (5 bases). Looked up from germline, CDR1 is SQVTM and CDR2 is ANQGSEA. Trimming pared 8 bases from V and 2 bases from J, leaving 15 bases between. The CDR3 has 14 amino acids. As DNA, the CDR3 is TGCAGCTTTGTGGGGCAGGAAAACACCGGGGAGCTGTTTTTT. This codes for CSFVGQENTGELFF.

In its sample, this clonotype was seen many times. CDR3 nucleotide sequence: TGTGCCTGGAGTTACGGTACAGGGGAGCACGAGCAGTACTTC. It codes for CAWSYGTGEHEQYF. The chain carries TRBV30 and TRBJ2-7; 7 positions agree with TRBD1. CDR1 is GTSNPN, CDR2 SVGIG, per germline (reference sequence). This CDR3 has 14 residues. V shed 2 bases, J shed 5 bases, and the junction held 9 bases outside the gene matches.

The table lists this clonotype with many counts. The CDR3 region is CASSSFRQGPETQYF. CDR3 bases: TGTGCCAGCAGTTCATTTCGACAGGGACCAGAGACCCAGTACTTC. J is TRBJ2-5 and V is TRBV6-5; TRBD1 matches at 7 bases. J lost 4 bases, V lost 4 bases, and 9 bases had no gene match. This CDR3 is 15 amino acids long. CDR1 and CDR2 from the germline V gene are MNHEY and SVGAGI.

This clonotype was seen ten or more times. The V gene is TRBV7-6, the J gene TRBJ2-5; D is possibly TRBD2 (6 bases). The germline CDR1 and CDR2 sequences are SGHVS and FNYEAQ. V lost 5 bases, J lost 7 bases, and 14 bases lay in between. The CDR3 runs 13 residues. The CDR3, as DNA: TGTGCCAGCAGCCTCTTGGAGGGGAGGACCCAGTACTTC. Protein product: CASSLLEGRTQYF.

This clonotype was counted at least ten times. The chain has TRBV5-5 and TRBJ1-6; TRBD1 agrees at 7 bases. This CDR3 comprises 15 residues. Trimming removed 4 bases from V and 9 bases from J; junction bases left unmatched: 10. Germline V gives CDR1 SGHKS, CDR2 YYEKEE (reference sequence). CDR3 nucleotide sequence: TGTGCCAGCAGCATATCGGGACAGCCGCTTTCACCCCTCCACTTT. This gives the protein CASSISGQPLSPLHF.

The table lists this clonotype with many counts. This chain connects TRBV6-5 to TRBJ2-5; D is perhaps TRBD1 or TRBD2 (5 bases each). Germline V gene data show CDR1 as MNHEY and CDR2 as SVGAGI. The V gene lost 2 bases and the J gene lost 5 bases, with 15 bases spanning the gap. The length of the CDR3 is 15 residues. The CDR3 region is CASSYGDEYSETQYF. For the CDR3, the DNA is TGTGCCAGCAGTTACGGGGACGAGTATAGCGAGACCCAGTACTTC.

The DNA for the CDR3 is TGCGCCAAAGACAGGGGGCCAGCCAAAAACATTCAGTACTTC. Protein sequence: CAKDRGPAKNIQYF. The chain links TRBV23-1 to TRBJ2-4; the match to TRBD1 covers 10 bases. TRBV23-1 falls under the ORF class, with uncertain function. The CDR3 spans 14 residues. With V trimmed by 10 bases and J by 0 bases, 3 bases remained unmatched.

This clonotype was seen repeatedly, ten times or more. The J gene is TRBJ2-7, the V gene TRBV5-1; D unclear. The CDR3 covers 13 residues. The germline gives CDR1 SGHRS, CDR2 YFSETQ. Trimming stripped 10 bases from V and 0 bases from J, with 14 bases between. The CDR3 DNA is TGCGCCCCCACCTTCCCGCCCTCCTACGAGCAGTACGTC. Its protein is CAPTFPPSYEQYV.

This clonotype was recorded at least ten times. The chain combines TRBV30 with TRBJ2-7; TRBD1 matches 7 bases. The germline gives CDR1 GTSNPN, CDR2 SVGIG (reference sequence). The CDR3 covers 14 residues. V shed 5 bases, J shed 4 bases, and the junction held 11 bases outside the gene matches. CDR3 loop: CAWENAGTVYEQYF. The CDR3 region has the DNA TGTGCCTGGGAGAACGCCGGGACAGTTTACGAGCAGTACTTC.

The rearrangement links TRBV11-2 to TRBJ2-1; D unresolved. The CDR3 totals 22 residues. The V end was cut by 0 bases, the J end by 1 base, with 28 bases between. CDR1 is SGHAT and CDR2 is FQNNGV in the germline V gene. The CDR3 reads CASSLEVGPGPAPLRSYNEQFF. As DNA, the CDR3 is TGTGCCAGCAGCTTAGAGGTCGGGCCCGGGCCAGCCCCTCTGAGGTCCTACAATGAGCAGTTCTTC.

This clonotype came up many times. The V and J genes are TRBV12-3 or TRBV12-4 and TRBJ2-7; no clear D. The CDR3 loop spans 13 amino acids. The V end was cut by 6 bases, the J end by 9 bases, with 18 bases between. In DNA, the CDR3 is TGTGCCAGCAGCCCAGACATAATAATCGGGCAGTACTTC. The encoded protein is CASSPDIIIGQYF.

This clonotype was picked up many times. The CDR3 protein is CSARTRRQPQHF. The CDR3, as DNA: TGCAGTGCTAGAACCAGGAGGCAGCCCCAGCATTTT. The chain employs TRBV20-1 and TRBJ1-5, with no clear D. V was shortened by 2 bases and J by 7 bases, with 9 bases between the two germline ends. The CDR3 has 12 amino acids. Germline V gene lookup returns CDR1 DFQATT and CDR2 SNEGSKA (reference sequence).

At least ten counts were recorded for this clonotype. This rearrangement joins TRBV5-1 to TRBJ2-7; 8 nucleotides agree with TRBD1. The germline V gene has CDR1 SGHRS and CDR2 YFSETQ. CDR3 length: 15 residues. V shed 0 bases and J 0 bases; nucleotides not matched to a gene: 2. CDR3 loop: CASSLAGTGSYEQYF. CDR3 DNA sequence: TGCGCCAGCAGCTTGGCGGGGACAGGCTCCTACGAGCAGTACTTC.

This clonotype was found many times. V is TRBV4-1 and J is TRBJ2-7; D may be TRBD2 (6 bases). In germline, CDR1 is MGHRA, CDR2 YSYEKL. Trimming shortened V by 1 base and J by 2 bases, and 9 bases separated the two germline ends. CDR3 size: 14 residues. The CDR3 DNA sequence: TGCGCCAGCAGCCAAGGGGCGGGGACCTACGAGCAGTACTTC. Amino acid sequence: CASSQGAGTYEQYF.

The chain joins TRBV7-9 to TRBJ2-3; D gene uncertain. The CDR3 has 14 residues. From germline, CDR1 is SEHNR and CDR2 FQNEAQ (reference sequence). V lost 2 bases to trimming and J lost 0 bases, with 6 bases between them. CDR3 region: CASSLSKSTDTQYF. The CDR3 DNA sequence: TGTGCCAGCAGCTTAAGTAAGAGCACAGATACGCAGTATTTT.

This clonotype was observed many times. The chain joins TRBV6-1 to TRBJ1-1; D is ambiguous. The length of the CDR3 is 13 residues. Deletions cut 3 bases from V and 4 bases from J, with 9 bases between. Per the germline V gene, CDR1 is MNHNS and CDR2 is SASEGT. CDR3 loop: CASSELGFTEAFF. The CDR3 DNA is TGTGCCAGCAGTGAGCTAGGGTTCACTGAAGCTTTCTTT.

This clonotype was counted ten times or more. The CDR3 nucleotides read TGTGCCAGCGGGACCGAGGGGCAAGGAAATGGCTACACCTTC. Protein: CASGTEGQGNGYTF. The rearrangement joins TRBV7-6 to TRBJ1-2, with D possibly TRBD1 on 5 matching bases. The CDR3 has 14 amino acids. The V and J ends lost 8 bases and 6 bases respectively, with 19 bases between them. The V gene's germline CDR1 is SGHVS and CDR2 FNYEAQ.